The rows below give T cell receptor beta chains drawn from one sample of a study of cytotoxic CD8 clonotypes in ibrutinib-treated CLL. Sequencing used immunoSEQ multiplex PCR; TCRdb keeps in-frame clones, though not all of them. The sample has some 300,000 clones, 70% to 80% seen once. Sequenced material: PBMCs, taken before ibrutinib treatment. These receptor sequences come from a human donor with chronic lymphocytic leukemia. CDR3s include the opening cysteine and the closing phenylalanine or tryptophan. The order of the fields is J gene, D gene, clone size, V gene, CDR3 DNA, CDR3 protein. A D gene is named only where the DNA matches it firmly. Clone size is shown for a subset of rows, as once, few, many or a class of expanded clone.

TRBJ2-7	NA	NA	TRBV5-1	TGCGCCAGCAGCTTGTCGGGAGTCTACGAGCAGTACTTC	CASSLSGVYEQYF
TRBJ2-5	NA	NA	TRBV6-5	TGTGCCAGCCGTATAAACTCGCGAAGAACCCAGTACTTC	CASRINSRRTQYF
TRBJ1-2	NA	NA	TRBV6-6	TGTGCCACAAAAGAAGGGGGAATAAAGGGCTACACCTTC	CATKEGGIKGYTF
TRBJ2-1	TRBD1	NA	TRBV15	TGTGCCACCAGCAGAGATGGACAGGGTTTTAATGAGCAGTTCTTC	CATSRDGQGFNEQFF
TRBJ2-7	TRBD2	once	TRBV15	TGTGCCACCAGCAGAGAGGGGGGCCTACTAGCGGGAGGGCCGGTCTACGAGCAGTACTTC	CATSREGGLLAGGPVYEQYF
TRBJ2-2	TRBD1	NA	TRBV30	TGTGCCTGGACGTTTGGACAGGGAGGAACCGGGGAGCTGTTTTTT	CAWTFGQGGTGELFF
TRBJ2-5	TRBD2	NA	TRBV7-3	TGTGCCAGCAGCCACGGGGGACTAGCGGGAGGGGATAAAGAGACCCAGTACTTC	CASSHGGLAGGDKETQYF
TRBJ2-7	TRBD1	NA	TRBV4-1	TGCGCCAGCAGCCAGGGGACAGGGGGTTCTTCCTACGAGCAGTACTTC	CASSQGTGGSSYEQYF
TRBJ2-1	TRBD2	NA	TRBV27	TGTGCCAGCAGTCCGACTAGCGGGAGTTGGCATGAGCAGTTCTTC	CASSPTSGSWHEQFF
TRBJ2-7	NA	NA	TRBV4-1	TGCGCCAGCAGCCAAGGGGTGGGGCTTGAGCAGTACTTC	CASSQGVGLEQYF
TRBJ1-5	NA	NA	TRBV4-2	TGTGCCAGCAGCCAAGGCGGGGAAAATCAGCCCCAGCATTTT	CASSQGGENQPQHF
TRBJ2-1	TRBD2	NA	TRBV19	TGTGCCAGTAGTACGGGACTAGCGGGATCAAATGAGCAGTTCTTC	CASSTGLAGSNEQFF
TRBJ2-3	NA	NA	TRBV6-5	TGTGCCAGCAGAAACCCGGGACTCCTCGGCGGGCAGTATTTT	CASRNPGLLGGQYF
TRBJ1-1	NA	NA	TRBV5-1	TGCGCCAGCAGCTATACGGGACACCAGAACACTGAAGCTTTCTTT	CASSYTGHQNTEAFF
TRBJ1-2	NA	few	TRBV28	TGTGCCACCACCGGCGGGACCTATGGCTACACCTTC	CATTGGTYGYTF
TRBJ2-7	TRBD2	NA	TRBV5-1	TGCGCCAGCAGCTTCCTCGGGCTAGCGGGAGAAATCGAGCAGTACTTC	CASSFLGLAGEIEQYF
TRBJ1-1	NA	NA	TRBV4-3	TGCGCCAGCAGCCAAGTTTGGGGACGGAGAGCTTTCTTT	CASSQVWGRRAFF
TRBJ2-7	TRBD1	NA	TRBV5-6	TGTGCCAGCAGCTCCTACCGGGACAGAGACTACGAGCAGTACTTC	CASSSYRDRDYEQYF
TRBJ2-7	TRBD2	NA	TRBV6-1	TGTGCCAGCAGTGAAAGACCCACCGGGACTAGGCCCTACGAGCAGTACTTC	CASSERPTGTRPYEQYF
TRBJ1-5	NA	few	TRBV9	TGTGCCAGCAGCGTAGGGGCCATTAGCAATCAGCCCCAGCATTTT	CASSVGAISNQPQHF
TRBJ1-4	TRBD1	NA	TRBV30	TGTGCCTTCGGGACAGCTAAATTTTCAACTAATGAAAAACTGTTTTTT	CAFGTAKFSTNEKLFF
TRBJ1-1	NA	NA	TRBV5-1	TGCGCCAGCATACCACGGCAGGGAATGAACACTGAAGCTTTCTTT	CASIPRQGMNTEAFF
TRBJ1-4	TRBD1	few	TRBV30	TGTGCCTGGAGTGGATCGGGACAGGGGTATGAAAAACTGTTTTTT	CAWSGSGQGYEKLFF
TRBJ1-1	TRBD1	NA	TRBV29-1	TGCAGCGTTGAAGGGGAAAGGACAGGGGGAAAGGGAACTGAAGCTTTCTTT	CSVEGERTGGKGTEAFF
TRBJ1-1	NA	NA	TRBV6-4	TGTGCCAGCAGGAGGGCCCAGAGCACGACTGAAGCTTTCTTT	CASRRAQSTTEAFF
TRBJ1-2	NA	NA	TRBV7-9	TGTGCCAGCAGCTTATCCGACCCGGGCAGGGTTTATTCGGGCTACACCTTC	CASSLSDPGRVYSGYTF
TRBJ2-7	TRBD1	NA	TRBV6-5	TGTGCCAGCAGTTCGTCCTACAGGGGCCACGAGCAGTACTTC	CASSSSYRGHEQYF
TRBJ1-2	NA	NA	TRBV28	TGTGCCAGCAGCTACAGGGCTGGCTACACCTTC	CASSYRAGYTF
TRBJ2-7	NA	once	TRBV11-2	TGTGCCAGCAGCTTAGATGAACGGCGGTACAGCTCCTACGAGCAGTACTTC	CASSLDERRYSSYEQYF
TRBJ2-7	NA	NA	TRBV11-2	TGTGCCAGCAGCACCACCGGGACACCCACCCAGTACTTC	CASSTTGTPTQYF
TRBJ2-5	NA	NA	TRBV4-3	TGCGCCAGCAGCCCGTCAGGGGAGCGCAAAGAGACCCAGTACTTC	CASSPSGERKETQYF
TRBJ2-7	NA	NA	TRBV10-3	TGTGCCATCAGTCCCTCGGGGTACGAGCAGTACTTC	CAISPSGYEQYF
TRBJ2-6	TRBD1	NA	TRBV27	TGTGCCAGCAGTTCGGAGTATGTGCCCAGGGGACAGGGCTCTGGGGCCAACGTCCTGACTTTC	CASSSEYVPRGQGSGANVLTF
TRBJ2-3	TRBD2	NA	TRBV7-2	TGTGCCAGCAGCTTAGTTTGGACTAGCGGGATTACAGATACGCAGTATTTT	CASSLVWTSGITDTQYF
TRBJ2-7	TRBD1	NA	TRBV7-6	TGTGCCAGCAGCATAGAGGGGACAGAAAGCTCCTACGAGCAGTACTTC	CASSIEGTESSYEQYF
TRBJ2-2	TRBD2	once	TRBV10-3	TGTGCCACCTCGGTAGCTAGCGGGAGGTCCACCGGGGAGCTGTTTTTT	CATSVASGRSTGELFF
TRBJ2-5	NA	once	TRBV5-4	TGTGCCAGCAGCTTGGCACAGGGCCCCGTGGGTGCCCAGTACTTC	CASSLAQGPVGAQYF
TRBJ1-2	NA	NA	TRBV4-2	TGTGCCAGCAGCCAAGCACACCGGGAGTTCAAGTACTATGGCTACACCTTC	CASSQAHREFKYYGYTF
TRBJ2-7	TRBD1	NA	TRBV6-1	TGTGCCAGCAGTGAATCCCAGGGGGCCCTAATCTCCTACGAGCAGTACTTC	CASSESQGALISYEQYF
TRBJ1-2	NA	NA	TRBV7-2	TGTGCCAGCAGCTTAGCTATCGGGGGGTCCTATGGAACCGTTTATGGCTACACCTTC	CASSLAIGGSYGTVYGYTF
TRBJ1-5	NA	NA	TRBV7-2	TGTGCCAGCAGCACAGGAGCTTATAGCAATCAGCCCCAGCATTTT	CASSTGAYSNQPQHF
TRBJ2-1	TRBD2	NA	TRBV7-9	TGTGCCAGCAGCTTAGCTGCGGGACTAGTATACAATGAGCAGTTCTTC	CASSLAAGLVYNEQFF
TRBJ2-7	NA	NA	TRBV19	TGTGCCAGTAGTCTCAACAGAGGATCCTCCTACGAGCAGTACTTC	CASSLNRGSSYEQYF
TRBJ2-7	TRBD2	NA	TRBV6-5	TGTGCCAGCAGCCCCCTTCCCCTAGCGGGAGACGAGCAGTACTTC	CASSPLPLAGDEQYF
TRBJ1-4	NA	NA	TRBV27	TGTGCCAGCAGTTCTCCAGGGTATGGAGTAGAAAAACTGTTTTTT	CASSSPGYGVEKLFF
TRBJ2-5	TRBD1	once	TRBV10-1	TGCGCCAGCAGTACGGGACAGATAGGGGAGACCCAGTACTTC	CASSTGQIGETQYF
TRBJ1-1	NA	once	TRBV7-3	TGTGCCAGCAGCTTAACGGGTACCCCCACGGGGACTGAAGCTTTCTTT	CASSLTGTPTGTEAFF
TRBJ2-4	NA	NA	TRBV4-3	TGCGCCAGCAGCCAAGAACCAGCTCTGTCAGGGCGGACCAAAAACATTCAGTACTTC	CASSQEPALSGRTKNIQYF
TRBJ2-1	NA	NA	TRBV30	TGTGCCTGGAGTGTAGTGGCTTCCTACAATGAGCAGTTCTTC	CAWSVVASYNEQFF
TRBJ1-5	NA	NA	TRBV27	TGTGCCAGCAGTTTACACAGGGATAGCAATCAGCCCCAGCATTTT	CASSLHRDSNQPQHF
TRBJ2-6	NA	NA	TRBV14	TGTGCCAGCAGCCCCCCGGGTTGGGGGGCCAACGTCCTGACTTTC	CASSPPGWGANVLTF